The next 27 T cell receptor beta chains were all read from a single sample in a study of blood T cells in healthy people across ages. Together with a sample-barcoded 5' primer, a J-beta primer mix was included in a second PCR lasting about 7 to 12 cycles. TCRdb re-analysed the 5' RACE reads in MiXCR, keeping a single row per CDR3 protein. The data show roughly 730,000 distinct CDR3 sequences, 56% seen once. The specimen was blood. Receptors were obtained from a man aged 40-49 years in good health.

The chain links TRBV11-2 to TRBJ2-3; the match to TRBD2 covers 9 bases. The CDR3 loop spans 16 amino acids. J lost 2 bases, V lost 4 bases, and 7 bases had no gene match. Germline CDR1 and CDR2: SGHAT and FQNNGV. CDR3 in amino acids: CASSSLAGAYTDTQYF. Written as DNA, the CDR3 is TGTGCCAGCAGCTCGTTAGCGGGAGCTTACACAGATACGCAGTATTTT. Filled out from reference TRBV11-2 and TRBJ2-3, the complete variable domain reads EAGVAQSPRYKIIEKRQSVAFWCNPISGHATLYWYQQILGQGPKLLIQFQNNGVVDDSQLPKDRFSAERLKGVDSTLKIQPAKLEDSAVYLCASSSLAGAYTDTQYFGPGTRLTVL.

This clonotype appeared once. The chain joins TRBV7-2 to TRBJ2-5; D unclear. The ends were cut back, 8 bases at V and 1 base at J, with 14 bases in the middle. The CDR3 extends over 14 amino acids. Germline V gene lookup returns CDR1 SGHTA and CDR2 FQGNSA. In nucleotides, the CDR3 is TGTGCCAGCGGTGTCCCGGGCGCCCAAGAGACCCAGTACTTC. It translates to CASGVPGAQETQYF.

This clonotype appeared a few times. The chain uses TRBV27 and TRBJ1-5; 9 bases are shared with TRBD1. V gave up 4 bases and J gave up 4 bases; unmatched junction bases: 11. Germline loops: CDR1 MNHEY, CDR2 SMNVEV (reference sequence). This CDR3 region has 17 residues. The CDR3 protein is CASSSLGTGGWNQPQHF. The CDR3 DNA follows: TGTGCCAGCAGTTCCCTGGGCACAGGGGGCTGGAATCAGCCCCAGCATTTT.

The chain is built from TRBV6-5 and TRBJ1-4; TRBD1 agrees at 11 bases. The CDR3 is 16 residues long. Germline CDR1 and CDR2: MNHEY and SVGAGI. The trim removed 6 bases at V and 8 bases at J, leaving 11 bases unmatched. The CDR3 region is CASRTPGTGGMEKLFF. CDR3 bases: TGTGCCAGCAGAACCCCCGGGACAGGGGGAATGGAAAAACTGTTTTTT.

This clonotype occurred once. The rearrangement joins TRBV7-2 to TRBJ2-4; D is perhaps TRBD2 (6 bases). The germline V gene has CDR1 SGHTA and CDR2 FQGNSA. The V and J ends lost 3 bases and 14 bases respectively, with 20 bases between them. CDR3 length: 14 amino acids. The CDR3 protein is CASSLGNTGTHEYF. In DNA form, the CDR3 reads TGTGCCAGCAGCTTGGGGAACACCGGGACTCACGAGTACTTC.

This clonotype was seen only a few times. In DNA, the CDR3 is TGTGCCAGCAGTTCAACCGGGACAGGGGCCTACGAGCAGTACTTC. Translating gives CASSSTGTGAYEQYF. The gene calls are TRBV27 and TRBJ2-7; 10 nucleotides line up with TRBD1. The germline V gene has CDR1 MNHEY and CDR2 SMNVEV (reference sequence). The CDR3 length is 15 residues. Trimming cost V 4 bases and J 2 bases; bases outside gene matches: 5.

This clonotype has more than one count but fewer than ten. The chain uses TRBV2 and TRBJ1-2; D gene ambiguous. Trimming took 8 bases from V and 9 from J, leaving 7 bases between them. CDR3 length: 9 amino acids. The V gene's germline CDR1 is SNHLY and CDR2 FYNNEI. The chain's CDR3 is CASPRSYTF. The CDR3 DNA is TGTGCCAGCCCACGGAGCTACACCTTC.

This chain uses TRBV29-1 with TRBJ2-6; maybe TRBD2 (6 bases). The CDR3 runs 16 residues. Germline CDR1 is SQVTM and CDR2 is ANQGSEA. V shed 1 base and J shed 1 base, with 11 bases lying between them. The CDR3 bases are TGCAGCGTTGAAGGGAGGGGAAGGTCTGGGGCCAACGTCCTGACTTTC. This gives the protein CSVEGRGRSGANVLTF.

Written as DNA, the CDR3 is TGTGCCATCGCCGGGACAGACTACGAGCAGTACTTC. Protein product: CAIAGTDYEQYF. V and J are TRBV6-2 or TRBV6-3 and TRBJ2-4; 7 positions match TRBD1. The better agreement between TRBJ2-7 and the DNA end casts doubt on the J call. The CDR3 contains 12 residues. CDR1 is MNHEY, CDR2 SVGEGT, per germline.

The J gene is TRBJ2-7, the V gene TRBV10-3, with D perhaps matching TRBD2 (5 bases). The CDR3 is 14 residues long. Trimming cost V 4 bases and J 2 bases, with 12 bases left between them. Germline loops: CDR1 ENHRY, CDR2 SYGVKD. CDR3 region: CAISAKEDTYEQYF. In nucleotides, the CDR3 is TGTGCCATCAGTGCGAAGGAGGATACCTACGAGCAGTACTTC.

A few counts support this clonotype. The chain has TRBV15 and TRBJ2-7; D is uncertain. The CDR3 extends over 12 amino acids. V was clipped by 8 bases and J by 7 bases, with 15 bases between them. Germline CDR1 LNHNV, CDR2 YYDKDF (reference sequence). CDR3 sequence: CATAFISGEQYF. The CDR3 nucleotides read TGTGCCACCGCCTTCATTTCAGGAGAGCAGTACTTC.

This clonotype was observed a handful of times. The chain combines TRBV7-2 with TRBJ2-3, with TRBD2 identical over 8 bases. The CDR3 has 15 residues. Germline-derived CDR1 and CDR2 are SGHTA and FQGNSA. V shed 7 bases and J 3 bases; nucleotides not matched to a gene: 9. The CDR3 is CASTLVAGGTDTQYF. CDR3 DNA sequence: TGTGCCAGCACCCTAGTGGCGGGAGGTACAGATACGCAGTATTTT.

This clonotype came up a few times. This chain uses TRBV10-2 with TRBJ2-7; D is unclear. CDR3 size: 15 residues. The V and J ends lost 2 bases and 0 bases respectively, with 11 bases between them. Per the germline V gene, CDR1 is WSHSY and CDR2 is SAAADI. The CDR3 protein is CASSEVSPSSYEQYF. The CDR3 region has the DNA TGCGCCAGCAGTGAGGTCAGTCCGAGCTCCTACGAGCAGTACTTC.

The rearrangement uses TRBV29-1 and TRBJ2-3; D perhaps matches TRBD2 (6 bases). Germline V gene lookup returns CDR1 SQVTM and CDR2 ANQGSEA. CDR3 length equals 17 residues. V lost 4 bases, J lost 1 base, and 21 bases lay in between. CDR3 residues: CSVVPLFSGSGTDTQYF. CDR3 bases: TGCAGCGTTGTTCCGCTCTTTTCCGGGAGTGGCACAGATACGCAGTATTTT.

Only a few counts were recorded for this clonotype. The genes are TRBV20-1 and TRBJ1-2; D unclear. The V and J ends lost 4 bases and 1 base respectively, with 10 bases between them. Germline V gene data show CDR1 as DFQATT and CDR2 as SNEGSKA (reference sequence). The CDR3 loop spans 13 amino acids. The CDR3 is CSATPRVNYGYTF. Here the CDR3 DNA reads TGCAGTGCTACTCCCAGAGTTAACTATGGCTACACCTTC.

The chain couples TRBV6-1 to TRBJ2-7, with a weak D call TRBD2 (5 bases). The J call may be incorrect, as the DNA end agrees better with TRBJ2-5. The V gene's germline CDR1 is MNHNS and CDR2 SASEGT. The CDR3 is made up of 13 amino acids. CDR3 region: CASSRPRGETQYF. CDR3 nucleotides: TGTGCCAGCAGTCGTCCCAGAGGGGAGACCCAGTACTTC.

This chain connects TRBV3-1 to TRBJ1-4, with D tentatively TRBD1 (5 bases). The CDR3 has 15 amino acids. V shed 4 bases and J shed 5 bases, with 14 bases lying between them. Germline CDR1 and CDR2: LGHDT and YNNKEL (reference sequence). CDR3: CASSPREGRNEKLFF. CDR3 coding DNA: TGTGCCAGCAGCCCGCGGGAGGGGCGGAATGAAAAACTGTTTTTT.

V is TRBV4-3 and J is TRBJ2-1, with 8 bases identical to TRBD2. Trimming took 0 bases from V and 7 from J; bases not matched to a gene: 5. CDR1 is LGHNA, CDR2 YSLEER, per germline. This CDR3 comprises 15 residues. The CDR3 nucleotides read TGCGCCAGCAGCCAAGACGGGAGGGTCATGAATGAGCAGTTCTTC. Its protein is CASSQDGRVMNEQFF.

As regards this clonotype: Just one base apart from a much larger clone, this may be a read error. The chain is built from TRBV4-2 and TRBJ1-2; D possibly corresponds to TRBD1 (6 bases). The CDR3 extends over 16 amino acids. V lost 0 bases and J lost 4, with 15 bases in between. Germline V gives CDR1 LGHNA, CDR2 YNFKEQ. The CDR3 loop is CASSQEERTAGYGYTF. CDR3 in DNA: TGTGCCAGCAGCCAAGAGGAAAGGACAGCTGGCTATGGCTACACCTTC.

The rearrangement joins TRBV6-1 to TRBJ1-2; D is perhaps TRBD1 (6 bases). Trimming removed 4 bases from V and 3 bases from J, with 18 bases in between. Germline CDR1 is MNHNS and CDR2 is SASEGT. CDR3 length: 16 residues. CDR3 loop: CASSALDQGPYYGYTF. The DNA for the CDR3 is TGTGCCAGCAGTGCCTTGGATCAGGGGCCTTACTATGGCTACACCTTC.

This clonotype was found a few times. The chain carries TRBV24-1 and TRBJ2-1, with TRBD2 matching over 13 bases. In germline, CDR1 is KGHDR, CDR2 SFDVKD. The CDR3 runs 14 residues. The J segment lost 9 bases and the V segment lost 9 bases, leaving 7 bases of the junction unmatched. The CDR3 reads CATQTSGGAGEQFF. The CDR3 DNA is TGTGCCACCCAAACTAGCGGGGGGGCCGGTGAGCAGTTCTTC.

Only a few counts were recorded for this clonotype. The genes are TRBV29-1 and TRBJ2-7; D is possibly TRBD1 (6 bases). The CDR3 consists of 14 residues. V lost 1 base and J 3 bases, leaving 13 bases between the germline ends. Germline V gene sequence: CDR1 SQVTM, CDR2 ANQGSEA. CDR3: CSVEGIGQSYEQYF. The CDR3 DNA follows: TGCAGCGTTGAAGGGATAGGACAGAGCTACGAGCAGTACTTC.

This clonotype was observed a handful of times. The genes are TRBV10-3 and TRBJ2-5; weak D call: TRBD1 (8 bases). The end of the DNA aligns better with TRBJ2-7, so the J call may be wrong. Looked up from germline, CDR1 is ENHRY and CDR2 is SYGVKD. The CDR3 has 16 residues. The CDR3 sequence is CAIRQNYRGGRDEQYF. The CDR3 DNA reads TGTGCCATCAGGCAAAATTACAGGGGGGGACGGGACGAGCAGTACTTC.

This chain joins TRBV7-3 and TRBJ2-3; D gene uncertain. V was shortened by 0 bases and J by 3 bases, with 7 bases between the two germline ends. This CDR3 comprises 14 residues. Germline lookup yields CDR1 SGHTA and CDR2 FQGTGA. CDR3 protein: CASSLTRQTDTQYF. The DNA of the CDR3 is TGTGCCAGCAGCTTAACGAGGCAGACAGATACGCAGTATTTT.

The chain couples TRBV7-6 to TRBJ2-7, with TRBD2 matching 7 bases. Looked up from germline, CDR1 is SGHVS and CDR2 is FNYEAQ. V gave up 5 bases and J gave up 5 bases; unmatched junction bases: 15. The CDR3 is 16 residues long. The CDR3 sequence is CASSLLGGTRPDEQYF. CDR3 DNA: TGTGCCAGCAGCCTTCTCGGGGGGACGCGTCCCGACGAGCAGTACTTC.

This chain joins TRBV28 and TRBJ2-1; D gene unclear. CDR3 length: 12 amino acids. Deletions cut 7 bases from V and 8 bases from J, with 12 bases between. The V gene's germline CDR1 is MDHEN and CDR2 SYDVKM. CDR3 sequence (DNA): TGTGCCAGCACCCCGACCGGGTATGAGCAGTTCTTC. Translating gives CASTPTGYEQFF.

This sequence joins TRBV6-2 or TRBV6-3 and TRBJ2-7, with 9 positions matching TRBD1. There are 18 residues in the CDR3. V trimming: 2 bases; J trimming: 6 bases; junction bases outside the gene matches: 17. Germline lookup yields CDR1 MNHEY and CDR2 SVGEGT. The CDR3 DNA reads as TGTGCCAGCAGTTACCAACCTACCTTGGGGACAGGGCGTCTCGAGCAGTACTTC. Protein product: CASSYQPTLGTGRLEQYF.